This T cell receptor beta chain emerged from a study of regulatory T cells in long-lasting Graves disease. Study-level findings and limits: Peripheral blood was the sole material, not thyroid tissue.

This clonotype was detected a few times. No antigen is known for it. Investigators prepared the TCR beta libraries by applying iRepertoire HTBI primers and Arm-PCR of CDR3 regions. Per the original methods: Detected in the samples were over 55 TRBV and around 15 TRBJ segments. MiXCR was run by TCRdb on the multiplex PCR reads, yielding one entry per CDR3 protein. The V and J calls shown here were made by TCRdb, not taken from the authors' results. The table has about 460,000 distinct CDR3 sequences, 11% to 15% seen once. Time point in this sample: newly diagnosed GD, antithyroid drugs for less than 3 months. The TCR library was made from RNA extracted from PBMCs. The guidelines of the American Thyroid Association were the basis for diagnosing Graves' disease. The CDR3 sequence is 15 residues long. V was pared by 0 bases and J by 10 bases, with 13 bases between. The germline V gene has CDR1 LNHDA and CDR2 SQIVND (reference sequence).

The data were also submitted as part of a second study, on T cells in Graves' hyperthyroidism and ophthalmopathy. Per that study: Expanded thyroid clonotypes (above 0.001) were mostly also found in blood.

J is TRBJ1-6 and V is TRBV19; D may be TRBD1 (5 bases). The starting material was peripheral blood mononuclear cells (PBMCs), obtained at new diagnosis, from a patient treated with antithyroid drugs. The origin of this receptor is a woman aged 45-65 years with Graves disease. CDR3 in DNA: TGTGCCAGTAGTATAGAAGTCGGCAGGGTGTCACCCCTCCACTTT. Encoded protein: CASSIEVGRVSPLHF. The whole variable domain, filled in from reference TRBV19 and TRBJ1-6, reads DGGITQSPKYLFRKEGQNVTLSCEQNLNHDAMYWYRQDPGQGLRLIYYSQIVNDFQKGDIAEGYSVSREKKESFPLTVTSAQKNPTAFYLCASSIEVGRVSPLHFGNGTRLTVT.